Listed below are T cell receptor beta chains from one sample, sequenced in a study of CD8+ T cells in alopecia areata. TCRdb's table, derived via immunoSEQ multiplex PCR, lists solely in-frame clones and lacks some. Here the sample spans approximately 300,000 clones, roughly 64% being singletons. This sample comprised CD4+ T cells sorted from blood, obtained at week 24, from a patient treated with tofacitinib. These receptor sequences come from a human donor with alopecia areata. Both conserved end residues are part of each CDR3. D genes are given only for firm matches. Clone size, where shown, is once, few, many, or a class for clones that have expanded.

cdr3_aa: CASSQAPGGVYEQYF; cdr3_nt: TGCGCCAGCAGCCAAGCCCCAGGGGGCGTCTACGAGCAGTACTTC; j_call: TRBJ2-7; d_call: TRBD1; v_call: TRBV4-3; clone_size: once
cdr3_aa: CASSLGTAYNSPLHF; cdr3_nt: TGCGCCAGCAGCCTTGGGACAGCTTATAATTCACCCCTCCACTTT; j_call: TRBJ1-6; d_call: TRBD1; v_call: TRBV5-1; clone_size: .
cdr3_aa: CASRPSTGSYNEQFF; cdr3_nt: TGTGCCAGCAGGCCCTCCACGGGGTCCTACAATGAGCAGTTCTTC; j_call: TRBJ2-1; d_call: .; v_call: TRBV7-2; clone_size: few
cdr3_aa: CSVSRRMNTEAFF; cdr3_nt: TGCAGCGTCTCCCGACGGATGAACACTGAAGCTTTCTTT; j_call: TRBJ1-1; d_call: .; v_call: TRBV29-1; clone_size: few
cdr3_aa: CASSLWSGEVSYEQYF; cdr3_nt: TGCGCCAGCAGCTTATGGTCCGGGGAGGTGTCCTACGAGCAGTACTTC; j_call: TRBJ2-7; d_call: .; v_call: TRBV5-1; clone_size: .
cdr3_aa: CASSVDGANYGYTF; cdr3_nt: TGTGCCAGCAGTGTGGACGGTGCTAACTATGGCTACACCTTC; j_call: TRBJ1-2; d_call: .; v_call: TRBV2; clone_size: .
cdr3_aa: CAWSQDRPQFF; cdr3_nt: TGTGCCTGGAGTCAGGACAGGCCGCAGTTCTTC; j_call: TRBJ2-1; d_call: TRBD1; v_call: TRBV30; clone_size: .
cdr3_aa: CAWSPTGGGYTF; cdr3_nt: TGTGCCTGGAGCCCGACAGGGGGTGGCTACACCTTC; j_call: TRBJ1-2; d_call: TRBD1; v_call: TRBV30; clone_size: .
cdr3_aa: CASRGQGLFNEQFF; cdr3_nt: TGTGCCAGCAGAGGACAGGGCCTTTTTAATGAGCAGTTCTTC; j_call: TRBJ2-1; d_call: TRBD1; v_call: TRBV28; clone_size: .
cdr3_aa: CASSYHQDRIYGYTF; cdr3_nt: TGCGCCAGCAGCTATCACCAGGACAGGATCTATGGCTACACCTTC; j_call: TRBJ1-2; d_call: TRBD1; v_call: TRBV5-1; clone_size: .
cdr3_aa: CACSGGSSYEQYF; cdr3_nt: TGTGCCTGTTCTGGAGGGAGCTCCTACGAGCAGTACTTC; j_call: TRBJ2-7; d_call: .; v_call: TRBV30; clone_size: once
cdr3_aa: CASSQDRSGGQTQYF; cdr3_nt: TGTGCCAGCAGCCAAGATCGTAGCGGGGGGCAAACGCAGTATTTT; j_call: TRBJ2-3; d_call: TRBD2; v_call: TRBV4-2; clone_size: .
cdr3_aa: CATSRGWDRGLDEQFF; cdr3_nt: TGTGCCACCAGCAGAGGTTGGGACAGGGGGTTGGATGAGCAGTTCTTC; j_call: TRBJ2-1; d_call: TRBD1; v_call: TRBV15; clone_size: few
cdr3_aa: CASSLGQGALYGYTF; cdr3_nt: TGTGCCAGCAGCTTAGGACAGGGGGCCCTCTATGGCTACACCTTC; j_call: TRBJ1-2; d_call: TRBD1; v_call: TRBV7-9; clone_size: few
cdr3_aa: CASSRVTGGETQYF; cdr3_nt: TGTGCCAGCAGTCGCGTTACCGGCGGAGAGACCCAGTACTTC; j_call: TRBJ2-5; d_call: .; v_call: TRBV25-1; clone_size: few
cdr3_aa: CASRVIGSANEKLFF; cdr3_nt: TGTGCCAGCAGGGTGATTGGCTCGGCTAATGAAAAACTGTTTTTT; j_call: TRBJ1-4; d_call: .; v_call: TRBV6-5; clone_size: few
cdr3_aa: CASSRQGPNYGYTF; cdr3_nt: TGTGCCAGCAGTCGACAGGGCCCTAACTATGGCTACACCTTC; j_call: TRBJ1-2; d_call: TRBD1; v_call: TRBV6-5; clone_size: .
cdr3_aa: CASSFIGQVSGYTF; cdr3_nt: TGTGCCAGCAGTTTTATCGGACAGGTCTCTGGCTACACCTTC; j_call: TRBJ1-2; d_call: TRBD1; v_call: TRBV28; clone_size: few
cdr3_aa: CASSRTGEINSPLHF; cdr3_nt: TGTGCCAGCAGCCGGACAGGGGAGATTAATTCACCCCTCCACTTT; j_call: TRBJ1-6; d_call: TRBD1; v_call: TRBV5-5; clone_size: .
cdr3_aa: CAISERGGTADTQYF; cdr3_nt: TGTGCCATCAGTGAGAGGGGGGGGACGGCAGATACGCAGTATTTT; j_call: TRBJ2-3; d_call: .; v_call: TRBV10-3; clone_size: .